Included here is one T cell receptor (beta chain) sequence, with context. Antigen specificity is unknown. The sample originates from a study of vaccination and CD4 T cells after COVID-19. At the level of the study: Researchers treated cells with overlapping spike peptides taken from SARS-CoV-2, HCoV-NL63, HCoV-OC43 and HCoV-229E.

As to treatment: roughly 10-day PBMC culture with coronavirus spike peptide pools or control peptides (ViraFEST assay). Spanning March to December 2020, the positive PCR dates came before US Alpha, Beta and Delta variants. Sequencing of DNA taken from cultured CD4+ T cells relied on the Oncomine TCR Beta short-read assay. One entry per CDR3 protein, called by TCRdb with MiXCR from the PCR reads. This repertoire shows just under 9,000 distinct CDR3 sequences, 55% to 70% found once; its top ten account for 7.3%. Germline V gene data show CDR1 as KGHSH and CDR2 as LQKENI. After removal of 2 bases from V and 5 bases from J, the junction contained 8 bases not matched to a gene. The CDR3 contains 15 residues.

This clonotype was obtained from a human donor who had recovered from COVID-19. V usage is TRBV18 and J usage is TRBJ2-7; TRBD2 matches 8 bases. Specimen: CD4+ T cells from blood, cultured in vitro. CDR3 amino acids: CASSPKIAGRDEQYF. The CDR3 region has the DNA TGTGCCAGCTCACCAAAAATAGCGGGGCGGGACGAGCAGTACTTC.